This TCR beta chain was obtained from a study of blood T cells in healthy people across ages. Through a sample-barcoded 5' primer and a J-beta primer mix, a second PCR was run for about 6 to 12 cycles. TCRdb independently ran MiXCR on the 5' RACE reads; one entry per CDR3 protein. The table shows 600,000 or so distinct CDR3 sequences, with around 21% occurring only once. Germline V gives CDR1 SGHRS, CDR2 YFSETQ. CDR3 size: 15 residues. V was pared by 2 bases and J by 4 bases, with 5 bases of the junction left unmatched. This clonotype showed up many times. The V and J genes are TRBV5-1 and TRBJ2-1; TRBD1 matches at 8 bases. The receptor's source is a man between 65 and 85 years old in good health. The sequencing sample was made of blood. CDR3 in amino acids: CASSFDRGPYNEQFF. CDR3 in DNA: TGCGCCAGCAGCTTTGACAGGGGCCCTTACAATGAGCAGTTCTTC. The variable domain in full, with the rest retrieved from reference TRBV5-1 and TRBJ2-1, is KAGVTQTPRYLIKTRGQQVTLSCSPISGHRSVSWYQQTPGQGLQFLFEYFSETQRNKGNFPGRFSGRQFSNSRSEMNVSTLELGDSALYLCASSFDRGPYNEQFFGPGTRLTVL.